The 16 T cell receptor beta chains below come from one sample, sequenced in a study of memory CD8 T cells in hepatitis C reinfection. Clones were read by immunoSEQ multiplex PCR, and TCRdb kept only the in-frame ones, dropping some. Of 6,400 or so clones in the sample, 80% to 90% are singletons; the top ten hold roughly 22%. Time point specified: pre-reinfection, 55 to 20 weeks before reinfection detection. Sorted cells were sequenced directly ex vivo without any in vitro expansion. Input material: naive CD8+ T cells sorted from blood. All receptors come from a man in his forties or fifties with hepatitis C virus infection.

The CDR3 nucleotides read TGTGCCAGCAGCTTAGAGCAGGGGGATCAGCCCCAGCATTTT. Protein: CASSLEQGDQPQHF. The chain couples TRBV28 to TRBJ1-5, with 7 bases identical to TRBD1. V shed 6 bases, J shed 5 bases, and the junction held 7 bases outside the gene matches. The CDR3 covers 14 residues. From germline, CDR1 is MDHEN and CDR2 SYDVKM.

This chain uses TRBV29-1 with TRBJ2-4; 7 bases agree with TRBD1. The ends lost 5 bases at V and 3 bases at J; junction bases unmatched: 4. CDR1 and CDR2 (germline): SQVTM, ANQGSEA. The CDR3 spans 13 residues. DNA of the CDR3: TGCAGCGTTATTGACAGGGACAAAAACATTCAGTACTTC. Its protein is CSVIDRDKNIQYF.

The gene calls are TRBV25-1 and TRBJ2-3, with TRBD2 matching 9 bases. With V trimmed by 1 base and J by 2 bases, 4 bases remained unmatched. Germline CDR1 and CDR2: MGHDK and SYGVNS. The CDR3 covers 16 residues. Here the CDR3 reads CASSESEREDTDTQYF. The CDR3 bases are TGTGCCAGCAGTGAATCTGAGCGGGAGGACACAGATACGCAGTATTTT.

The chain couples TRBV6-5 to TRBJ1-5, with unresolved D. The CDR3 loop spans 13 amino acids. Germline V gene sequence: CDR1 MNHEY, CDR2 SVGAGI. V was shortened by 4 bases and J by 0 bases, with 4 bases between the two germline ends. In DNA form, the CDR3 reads TGTGCCAGCAGTTTCGGTAGCAATCAGCCCCAGCATTTT. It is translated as CASSFGSNQPQHF.

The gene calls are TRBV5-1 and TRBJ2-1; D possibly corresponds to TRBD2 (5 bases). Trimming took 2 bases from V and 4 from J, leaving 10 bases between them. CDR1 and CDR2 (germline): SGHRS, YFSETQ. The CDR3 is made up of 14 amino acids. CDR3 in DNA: TGCGCCAGCAGCTTAGACTACAGTTACAATGAGCAGTTCTTC. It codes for CASSLDYSYNEQFF.

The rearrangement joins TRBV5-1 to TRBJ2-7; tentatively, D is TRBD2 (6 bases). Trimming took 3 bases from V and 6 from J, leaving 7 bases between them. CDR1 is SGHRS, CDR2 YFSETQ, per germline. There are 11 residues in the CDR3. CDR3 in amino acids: CASSSGLEQYF. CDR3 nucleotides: TGCGCCAGCAGCTCGGGACTCGAGCAGTACTTC.

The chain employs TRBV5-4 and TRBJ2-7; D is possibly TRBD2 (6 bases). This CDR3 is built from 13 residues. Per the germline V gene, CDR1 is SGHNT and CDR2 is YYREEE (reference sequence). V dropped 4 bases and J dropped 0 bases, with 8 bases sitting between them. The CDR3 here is CASSPGSSYEQYF. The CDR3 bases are TGTGCCAGCAGCCCCGGGAGCTCCTACGAGCAGTACTTC.

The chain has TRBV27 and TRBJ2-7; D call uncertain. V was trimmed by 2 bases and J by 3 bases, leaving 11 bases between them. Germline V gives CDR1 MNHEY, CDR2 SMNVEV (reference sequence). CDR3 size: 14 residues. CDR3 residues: CASSLDAGNYEQYF. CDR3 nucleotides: TGTGCCAGCAGTTTAGACGCAGGCAACTACGAGCAGTACTTC.

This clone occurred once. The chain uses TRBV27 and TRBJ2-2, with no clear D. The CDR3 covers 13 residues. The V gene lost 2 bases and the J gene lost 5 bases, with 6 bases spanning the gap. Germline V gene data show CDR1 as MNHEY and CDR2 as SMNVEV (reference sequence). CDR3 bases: TGTGCCAGCAGTTTAGACGGGACCGGGGAGCTGTTTTTT. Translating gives CASSLDGTGELFF.

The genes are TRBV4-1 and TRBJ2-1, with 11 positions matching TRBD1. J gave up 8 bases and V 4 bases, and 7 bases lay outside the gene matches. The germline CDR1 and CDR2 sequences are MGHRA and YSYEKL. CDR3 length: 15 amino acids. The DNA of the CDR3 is TGCGCCAGCAGCCCAGGGACAGGGGGAGCTTATGAGCAGTTCTTC. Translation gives CASSPGTGGAYEQFF.

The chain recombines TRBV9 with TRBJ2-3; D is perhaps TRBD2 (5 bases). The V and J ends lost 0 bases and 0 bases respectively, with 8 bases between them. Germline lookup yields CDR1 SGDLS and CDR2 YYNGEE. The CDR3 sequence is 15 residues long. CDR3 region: CASSVEGGSTDTQYF. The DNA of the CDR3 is TGTGCCAGCAGCGTAGAGGGCGGGAGCACAGATACGCAGTATTTT.

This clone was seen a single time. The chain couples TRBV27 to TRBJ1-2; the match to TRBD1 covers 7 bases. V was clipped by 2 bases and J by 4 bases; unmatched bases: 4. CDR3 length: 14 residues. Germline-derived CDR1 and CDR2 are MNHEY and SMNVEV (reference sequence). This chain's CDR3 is CASSLAGGSYGYTF. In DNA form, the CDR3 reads TGTGCCAGCAGTTTAGCAGGGGGGAGCTATGGCTACACCTTC.

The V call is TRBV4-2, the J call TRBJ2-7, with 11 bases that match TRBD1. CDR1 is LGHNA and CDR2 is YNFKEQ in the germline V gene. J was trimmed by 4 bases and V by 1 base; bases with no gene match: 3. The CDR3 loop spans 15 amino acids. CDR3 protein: CASSQGDRGSYEQYF. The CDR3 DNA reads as TGTGCCAGCAGCCAAGGGGACAGGGGGTCGTACGAGCAGTACTTC.

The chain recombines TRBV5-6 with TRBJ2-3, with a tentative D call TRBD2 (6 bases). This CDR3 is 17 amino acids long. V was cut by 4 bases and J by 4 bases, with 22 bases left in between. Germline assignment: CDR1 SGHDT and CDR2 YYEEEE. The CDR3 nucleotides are TGTGCCAGCAGCCAGAGCCGGGACTCTACCCTCCCAGATACGCAGTATTTT. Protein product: CASSQSRDSTLPDTQYF.

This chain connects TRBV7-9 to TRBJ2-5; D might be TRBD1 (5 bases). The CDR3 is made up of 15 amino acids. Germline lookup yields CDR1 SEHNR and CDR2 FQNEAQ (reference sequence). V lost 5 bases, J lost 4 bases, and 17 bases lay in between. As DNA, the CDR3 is TGTGCCAGCAGCGGGGCTGTAGGCAGCCCAGAGACCCAGTACTTC. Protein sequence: CASSGAVGSPETQYF.

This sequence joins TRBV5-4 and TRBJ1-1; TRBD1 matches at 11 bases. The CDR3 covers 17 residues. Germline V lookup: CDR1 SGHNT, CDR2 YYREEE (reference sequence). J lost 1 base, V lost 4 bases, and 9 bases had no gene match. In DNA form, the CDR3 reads TGTGCCAGCAGCCCTGGGACAGGGGGTTTGGGGAACACTGAAGCTTTCTTT. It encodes CASSPGTGGLGNTEAFF.